This record looks at one T cell receptor (beta chain) sequence and its context. Its target is not known. TCRdb recomputed calls from the reads with MiXCR, one row per CDR3 protein. The sample lists about 740,000 distinct CDR3 sequences, 35% occurring once. The sample comes from a study of T cell repertoires in cytomegalovirus infection. Across the study: Signatures in public TCR beta sequences pointed to both CMV infection and matching HLA type.

Overall study findings and caveats: CMV-specific HLA-C-restricted TCR beta clonotypes dominated the ex vivo response. Carriage of CMV together with the relevant HLA was identifiable through cumulative public TCR beta family frequency.

Material: PBMCs. This receptor was obtained from a human donor in good health (CMV status not recorded). Some clones in this sample may be carry-over from other donors' samples.

This CDR3 is CASSLVQRMSGNLYGYTF. Here the CDR3 DNA reads TGTGCCAGCAGCTTAGTTCAGAGGATGTCAGGAAACCTCTATGGCTACACCTTC. The chain uses TRBV7-2 and TRBJ1-2; D call uncertain. Germline values: CDR1 SGHTA, CDR2 FQGNSA. V was trimmed by 1 base and J by 4 bases, leaving 22 bases between them. The CDR3 sequence is 18 residues long.